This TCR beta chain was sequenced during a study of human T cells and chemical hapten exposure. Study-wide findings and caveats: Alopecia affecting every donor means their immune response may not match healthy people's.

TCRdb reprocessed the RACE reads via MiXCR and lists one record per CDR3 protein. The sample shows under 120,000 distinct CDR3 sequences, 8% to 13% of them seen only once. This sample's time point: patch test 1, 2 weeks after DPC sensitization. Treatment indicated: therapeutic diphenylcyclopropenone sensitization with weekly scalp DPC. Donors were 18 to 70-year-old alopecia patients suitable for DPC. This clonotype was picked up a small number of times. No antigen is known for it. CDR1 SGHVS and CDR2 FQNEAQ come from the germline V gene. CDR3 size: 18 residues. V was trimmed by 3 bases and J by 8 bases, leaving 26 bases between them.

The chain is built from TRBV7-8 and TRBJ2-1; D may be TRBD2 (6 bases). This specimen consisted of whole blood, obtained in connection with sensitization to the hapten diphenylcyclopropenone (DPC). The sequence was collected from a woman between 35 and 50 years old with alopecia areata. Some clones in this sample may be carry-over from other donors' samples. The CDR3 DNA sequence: TGTGCCAGCAGCTTTATAGCGGTCTCTCCCCCCTTGGGGGATGAGCAGTTCTTC. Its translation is CASSFIAVSPPLGDEQFF.